The 8 T cell receptor beta chains presented below share a single source sample, sequenced in a study of T cell changes during pregnancy in multiple sclerosis. Sequencing was performed with immunoSEQ multiplex PCR; in TCRdb, only in-frame clones are kept and a portion is missing. The sample holds 55,000 to 85,000 clones, about 92% seen once. Specimen: peripheral blood, collected after pregnancy. These TCRs come from a female donor with multiple sclerosis, enrolled in a pregnancy study.

The sample holds a few counts of this clone. The rearrangement joins TRBV10-1 to TRBJ1-5; D is perhaps TRBD1 (5 bases). This CDR3 spans 16 amino acids. V lost 2 bases and J 3 bases, leaving 14 bases between the germline ends. Germline values: CDR1 WNHNN, CDR2 SYGVQD (reference sequence). CDR3: CASSEGWQGSNQPQHF. For the CDR3, the DNA is TGCGCCAGCAGTGAGGGTTGGCAGGGATCCAATCAGCCCCAGCATTTT.

This rearrangement joins TRBV10-3 to TRBJ2-2, with D perhaps matching TRBD2 (5 bases). This CDR3 has 15 residues. Germline V gene sequence: CDR1 ENHRY, CDR2 SYGVKD. V lost 6 bases to trimming and J lost 4 bases, with 15 bases between them. The CDR3 DNA follows: TGTGCCATCAGCCCCCGGGATCCATCCACCGGGGAGCTGTTTTTT. Translating it yields CAISPRDPSTGELFF.

This chain uses TRBV9 with TRBJ2-3; possibly TRBD2 for D (5 bases). There are 15 residues in the CDR3. CDR1 and CDR2 (germline): SGDLS, YYNGEE. Trimming took off 0 bases at V and 3 bases at J, with 11 bases between the two ends. Here the CDR3 reads CASSVEEGVTDTQYF. The CDR3 nucleotides are TGTGCCAGCAGCGTAGAAGAGGGCGTAACAGATACGCAGTATTTT.

V is TRBV9 and J is TRBJ1-1, with D tentatively TRBD1 (6 bases). Germline CDR1 and CDR2: SGDLS and YYNGEE. With 0 bases removed from V and 4 bases from J, the gap between germline ends came to 10 bases. The CDR3 spans 14 residues. The CDR3 DNA follows: TGTGCCAGCAGCGTAGGGGGGCTCGGCACTGAAGCTTTCTTT. Its translation: CASSVGGLGTEAFF.

This sequence joins TRBV5-1 and TRBJ2-3; possibly TRBD2 for D (5 bases). Germline CDR1 and CDR2: SGHRS and YFSETQ. This CDR3 comprises 13 residues. Trimming stripped 4 bases from V and 2 bases from J, with 8 bases between. The CDR3 here is CASSGSVTDTQYF. CDR3 in DNA: TGCGCCAGCAGCGGTAGCGTCACAGATACGCAGTATTTT.

The chain uses TRBV14 and TRBJ2-1, with 8 nucleotides matching TRBD2. Trimming took 1 base from V and 9 from J; bases not matched to a gene: 8. Germline V gene sequence: CDR1 SGHDN, CDR2 FVKESK. This CDR3 region has 15 residues. Written as DNA, the CDR3 is TGTGCCAGCAGCCAAGTCAGGACTAGCCAAAGTGAGCAGTTCTTC. It specifies CASSQVRTSQSEQFF.

This chain joins TRBV9 and TRBJ2-7; D may be TRBD2 (5 bases). The V gene's germline CDR1 is SGDLS and CDR2 YYNGEE. The CDR3 extends over 14 amino acids. The germline V and J ends were trimmed by 0 bases and 4 bases, with 11 bases remaining between them. CDR3 nucleotides: TGTGCCAGCAGCGTAGGGGTTAGCGAGTACGAGCAGTACTTC. This encodes CASSVGVSEYEQYF.

This clone is a singleton in its sample. One end of the junction varies from germline; a read error may be responsible. The genes are TRBV20-1 and TRBJ1-1, with no clear D. The CDR3 has 11 amino acids. The germline gives CDR1 DFQATT, CDR2 SNEGSKA (reference sequence). CDR3 loop: CSAPRATGIYF. The CDR3 DNA reads as TGCAGTGCTCCCCGGGCGACGGGGATCTACTTT.